A single sample is the source of the 20 T cell receptor beta chains below, sequenced in a study of blood T cell repertoires in COVID-19. Repertoires were generated with immunoSEQ multiplex PCR, while TCRdb's copy carries only in-frame clones and drops some. The table includes fewer than 85,000 clones, about 90% detected once. Input material: peripheral blood. The receptor set was obtained from a human donor in a cohort sampled during active COVID-19.

The chain recombines TRBV28 with TRBJ1-3, with a weak D call TRBD1 (6 bases). V lost 6 bases, J lost 1 base, and 19 bases lay in between. The CDR3 has 17 amino acids. Per germline, CDR1 MDHEN and CDR2 SYDVKM. CDR3 in DNA: TGTGCCAGCAGCCTAGCAGGGGTTCATTCGTCTGGAAACACCATATATTTT. Amino acids: CASSLAGVHSSGNTIYF. Looking up the rest from reference TRBV28 and TRBJ1-3 gives the full variable domain: DVKVTQSSRYLVKRTGEKVFLECVQDMDHENMFWYRQDPGLGLRLIYFSYDVKMKEKGDIPEGYSVSREKKERFSLILESASTNQTSMYLCASSLAGVHSSGNTIYFGEGSWLTVV.

The chain is built from TRBV5-4 and TRBJ2-1, with TRBD2 matching over 8 bases. V lost 4 bases to trimming and J lost 3 bases; unmatched junction nucleotides: 9. The CDR3 runs 16 residues. CDR1 is SGHNT, CDR2 YYREEE, per germline (reference sequence). The CDR3 is CASSAPPLAGYNEQFF. In DNA, the CDR3 is TGTGCCAGCAGCGCACCCCCCCTAGCGGGCTACAATGAGCAGTTCTTC.

The chain carries TRBV10-1 and TRBJ2-5, with a tentative D call TRBD1 (6 bases). Germline V gene sequence: CDR1 WNHNN, CDR2 SYGVQD (reference sequence). This CDR3 is built from 17 residues. V was shortened by 2 bases and J by 0 bases, with 16 bases between the two germline ends. CDR3 loop: CASSEVGQWGNQETQYF. The CDR3 coding sequence is TGCGCCAGCAGTGAGGTTGGACAGTGGGGGAACCAAGAGACCCAGTACTTC.

V is TRBV7-9 and J is TRBJ1-2; D is ambiguous. Trimming left V 5 bases short and J 4 bases short, with 11 bases between. This CDR3 region has 13 residues. The germline CDR1 and CDR2 sequences are SEHNR and FQNEAQ (reference sequence). CDR3 in DNA: TGTGCCAGCAGCCCGGGATTTGGCTATGGCTACACCTTC. This gives the protein CASSPGFGYGYTF.

J is TRBJ1-2 and V is TRBV27, with D perhaps matching TRBD1 (5 bases). From germline, CDR1 is MNHEY and CDR2 SMNVEV (reference sequence). This CDR3 is 14 amino acids long. The V end was cut by 3 bases, the J end by 6 bases, with 14 bases between. The DNA of the CDR3 is TGTGCCAGCAGTTTGGGGGGGGGAGTGAATGGCTACACCTTC. It yields the protein CASSLGGGVNGYTF.

V usage is TRBV7-9 and J usage is TRBJ1-2; D possibly corresponds to TRBD1 (6 bases). The germline V gene has CDR1 SEHNR and CDR2 FQNEAQ (reference sequence). The germline V and J ends were trimmed by 3 bases and 8 bases, with 16 bases remaining between them. The CDR3 loop spans 14 amino acids. The CDR3 here is CASSFQQGVRGYTF. In DNA form, the CDR3 reads TGTGCCAGCAGCTTCCAACAGGGAGTAAGAGGCTACACCTTC. The full variable domain, rest sourced from reference TRBV7-9 and TRBJ1-2, is DTGVSQNPRHKITKRGQNVTFRCDPISEHNRLYWYRQTLGQGPEFLTYFQNEAQLEKSRLLSDRFSAERPKGSFSTLEIQRTEQGDSAMYLCASSFQQGVRGYTFGSGTRLTVV.

The genes are TRBV7-2 and TRBJ2-7, with D tentatively TRBD2 (7 bases). Germline V gene sequence: CDR1 SGHTA, CDR2 FQGNSA. V dropped 5 bases and J dropped 6 bases, with 17 bases sitting between them. There are 14 residues in the CDR3. The CDR3 is CASSTEGGQAEQYF. As DNA, the CDR3 is TGTGCCAGCAGCACCGAGGGGGGGCAGGCCGAGCAGTACTTC.

This clone occurred once. This chain links TRBV6-5 with TRBJ1-6, with D uncertain. Per the germline V gene, CDR1 is MNHEY and CDR2 is SVGAGI. CDR3 length: 14 amino acids. The germline V and J ends were trimmed by 2 bases and 5 bases, with 7 bases remaining between them. Written as DNA, the CDR3 is TGTGCCAGCAGTTACCGTGCAGATAATTCACCCCTCCACTTT. This gives the protein CASSYRADNSPLHF.

CDR3 loop: CASTTHGQGAVGANVLTF. CDR3 in DNA: TGCGCCAGCACCACTCACGGGCAGGGGGCGGTCGGGGCCAACGTCCTGACTTTC. V is TRBV5-1 and J is TRBJ2-6; 8 bases are a match to TRBD1. Germline CDR1 reads SGHRS; CDR2 reads YFSETQ. Trimming removed 6 bases from V and 4 bases from J; junction bases left unmatched: 15. This CDR3 has 18 amino acids.

V usage is TRBV4-3 and J usage is TRBJ1-4, with a weak D call TRBD1 (5 bases). Trimming removed 6 bases from V and 0 bases from J, with 17 bases in between. Looked up from germline, CDR1 is LGHNA and CDR2 is YSLEER. The CDR3 loop spans 17 amino acids. This CDR3 reads CASRKSRQGTTNEKLFF. The CDR3 DNA sequence: TGCGCCAGCAGAAAGTCCCGGCAGGGCACAACTAATGAAAAACTGTTTTTT.

The V and J genes are TRBV7-6 and TRBJ1-6, with 9 bases aligning to TRBD1. Germline assignment: CDR1 SGHVS and CDR2 FNYEAQ. Trimming at V came to 4 bases and at J to 8 bases, leaving 15 bases not matched to a gene. The CDR3 spans 18 residues. CDR3 sequence: CASSSGVPDRGLDSPLHF. CDR3 sequence (DNA): TGTGCCAGCAGCTCCGGGGTCCCGGACAGGGGATTAGATTCACCCCTCCACTTT. The entire variable domain, with the rest obtained from reference TRBV7-6 and TRBJ1-6, is as follows: GAGVSQSPRYKVTKRGQDVALRCDPISGHVSLYWYRQALGQGPEFLTYFNYEAQQDKSGLPNDRFSAERPEGSISTLTIQRTEQRDSAMYRCASSSGVPDRGLDSPLHFGNGTRLTVT.

V gene TRBV4-1 combines with J gene TRBJ2-7; D gene uncertain. V dropped 1 base and J dropped 4 bases, with 17 bases sitting between them. The CDR3 has 16 amino acids. CDR1 and CDR2 from the germline V gene are MGHRA and YSYEKL. The CDR3 sequence: CASSQASISLFYEQYF. In DNA form, the CDR3 reads TGCGCCAGCAGCCAAGCTTCTATAAGTCTGTTTTACGAGCAGTACTTC.

The chain has TRBV5-4 and TRBJ1-2; TRBD1 agrees at 12 bases. Germline CDR1 reads SGHNT; CDR2 reads YYREEE (reference sequence). The V gene end was trimmed by 2 bases and the J gene end by 5 bases; junction bases not matched to a gene: 7. The CDR3 consists of 16 residues. As DNA, the CDR3 is TGTGCCAGCAGCTTAGCGGGACAGGGGGCTGGGTATGGCTACACCTTC. Translated, it gives CASSLAGQGAGYGYTF.

The rearrangement joins TRBV11-3 to TRBJ2-7; D is perhaps TRBD1 (6 bases). The CDR3 covers 13 residues. V was pared by 5 bases and J by 8 bases, with 16 bases between. The germline V gene has CDR1 SGHNT and CDR2 YENEEA. DNA of the CDR3: TGTGCCAGCAGCCAAAACAGGGTTAGGCAGCAGTACTTC. Translated, it gives CASSQNRVRQQYF.

The chain carries TRBV28 and TRBJ2-3; 11 bases are a match to TRBD2. Germline CDR1 reads MDHEN; CDR2 reads SYDVKM. The CDR3 spans 16 residues. V was pared by 6 bases and J by 8 bases, with 13 bases of the junction left unmatched. The CDR3 DNA reads as TGTGCCAGCAGACCTACCGATAGCGGGGGGGCCGGTACGCAGTATTTT. Its translation is CASRPTDSGGAGTQYF.

The chain recombines TRBV19 with TRBJ2-2; 7 bases line up with TRBD2. The length of the CDR3 is 16 residues. Germline V gene lookup returns CDR1 LNHDA and CDR2 SQIVND (reference sequence). After removal of 3 bases from V and 2 bases from J, the junction contained 6 bases not matched to a gene. This CDR3 is CASSILASGNTGELFF. The CDR3 DNA is TGTGCCAGTAGTATCCTGGCTAGCGGCAACACCGGGGAGCTGTTTTTT. Full variable domain (outside the CDR3, taken from reference TRBV19 and TRBJ2-2): DGGITQSPKYLFRKEGQNVTLSCEQNLNHDAMYWYRQDPGQGLRLIYYSQIVNDFQKGDIAEGYSVSREKKESFPLTVTSAQKNPTAFYLCASSILASGNTGELFFGEGSRLTVL.

As DNA, the CDR3 is TGTGCCTGGAGTTTCCCGGGGGGGATCTACGAGCAGTACTTC. Translated: CAWSFPGGIYEQYF. The V call is TRBV30, the J call TRBJ2-7; 8 bases map to TRBD2. Looked up from germline, CDR1 is GTSNPN and CDR2 is SVGIG (reference sequence). CDR3 length: 14 amino acids. The V segment lost 2 bases and the J segment 3 bases; nucleotides outside the gene matches: 6. Full variable domain (remainder filled in from reference TRBV30 and TRBJ2-7): SQTIHQWPATLVQPVGSPLSLECTVEGTSNPNLYWYRQAAGRGLQLLFYSVGIGQISSEVPQNLSASRPQDRQFILSSKKLLLSDSGFYLCAWSFPGGIYEQYFGPGTRLTVT.

V and J are TRBV4-3 and TRBJ1-1; no clear D gene. This CDR3 comprises 15 residues. The V end was cut by 3 bases, the J end by 1 base, with 12 bases between. The germline V gene encodes CDR1 LGHNA and CDR2 YSLEER. Here the CDR3 reads CASSQDGRTNTEAFF. CDR3 sequence (DNA): TGCGCCAGCAGCCAGGACGGGAGAACGAACACTGAAGCTTTCTTT.

This clone has a single count. The chain combines TRBV6-2 or TRBV6-3 with TRBJ1-1; D remains unclear. This CDR3 contains 17 residues. Per germline, CDR1 MNHEY and CDR2 SVGEGT. The ends were cut back, 5 bases at V and 4 bases at J, with 23 bases in the middle. The CDR3 nucleotides are TGTGCCAGCAGTGACCTGGCCCCAGTTCCGCGGGGCACTGAAGCTTTCTTT. Its protein product is CASSDLAPVPRGTEAFF.

The J gene is TRBJ1-6, the V gene TRBV7-8; 9 bases fit TRBD1. V was pared by 3 bases and J by 7 bases, with 7 bases of the junction left unmatched. The CDR3 has 16 residues. Germline V lookup: CDR1 SGHVS, CDR2 FQNEAQ. The CDR3 is CASSFDPGQGNSPLHF. The DNA of the CDR3 is TGTGCCAGCAGCTTCGACCCGGGACAGGGAAATTCACCCCTCCACTTT.